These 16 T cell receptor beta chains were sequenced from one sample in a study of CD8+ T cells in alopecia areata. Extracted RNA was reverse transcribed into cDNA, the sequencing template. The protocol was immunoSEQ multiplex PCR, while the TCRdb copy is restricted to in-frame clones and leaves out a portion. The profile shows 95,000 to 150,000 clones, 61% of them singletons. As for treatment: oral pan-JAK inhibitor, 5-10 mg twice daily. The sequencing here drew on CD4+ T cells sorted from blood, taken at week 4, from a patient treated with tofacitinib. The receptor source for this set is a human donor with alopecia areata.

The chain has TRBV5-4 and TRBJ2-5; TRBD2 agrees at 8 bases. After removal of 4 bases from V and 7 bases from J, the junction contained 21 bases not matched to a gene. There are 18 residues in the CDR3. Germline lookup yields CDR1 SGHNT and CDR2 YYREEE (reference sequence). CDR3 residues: CASSPGSRGGRTFGTQYF. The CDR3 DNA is TGTGCCAGCAGCCCGGGTTCTCGGGGGGGCCGGACTTTCGGGACCCAGTACTTC.

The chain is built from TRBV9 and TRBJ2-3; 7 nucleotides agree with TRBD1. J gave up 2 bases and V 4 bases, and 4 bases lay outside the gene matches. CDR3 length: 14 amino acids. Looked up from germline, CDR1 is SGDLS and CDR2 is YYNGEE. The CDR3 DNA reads TGTGCCAGCAGCAAAACAGGGGTCACAGATACGCAGTATTTT. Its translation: CASSKTGVTDTQYF. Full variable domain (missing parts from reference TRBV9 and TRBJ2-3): DSGVTQTPKHLITATGQRVTLRCSPRSGDLSVYWYQQSLDQGLQFLIQYYNGEERAKGNILERFSAQQFPDLHSELNLSSLELGDSALYFCASSKTGVTDTQYFGPGTRLTVL.

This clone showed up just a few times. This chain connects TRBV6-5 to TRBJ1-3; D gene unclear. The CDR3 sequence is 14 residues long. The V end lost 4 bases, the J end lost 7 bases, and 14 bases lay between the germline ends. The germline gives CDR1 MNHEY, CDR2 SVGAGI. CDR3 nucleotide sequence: TGTGCCAGCAGTTCCAGCCGGACGGGCAACACCATATATTTT. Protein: CASSSSRTGNTIYF.

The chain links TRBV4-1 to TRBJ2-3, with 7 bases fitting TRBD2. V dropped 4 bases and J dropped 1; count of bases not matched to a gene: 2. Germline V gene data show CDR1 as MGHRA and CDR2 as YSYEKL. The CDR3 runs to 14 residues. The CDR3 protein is CASSRGLGTDTQYF. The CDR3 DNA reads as TGCGCCAGCAGCCGAGGACTAGGCACAGATACGCAGTATTTT.

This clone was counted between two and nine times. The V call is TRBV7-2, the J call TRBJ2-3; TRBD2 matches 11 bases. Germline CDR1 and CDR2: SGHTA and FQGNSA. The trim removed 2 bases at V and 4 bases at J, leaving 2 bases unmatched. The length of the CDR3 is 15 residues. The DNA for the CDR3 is TGTGCCAGCAGCTTATTAGCGGGGGGGCCAGATACGCAGTATTTT. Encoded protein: CASSLLAGGPDTQYF.

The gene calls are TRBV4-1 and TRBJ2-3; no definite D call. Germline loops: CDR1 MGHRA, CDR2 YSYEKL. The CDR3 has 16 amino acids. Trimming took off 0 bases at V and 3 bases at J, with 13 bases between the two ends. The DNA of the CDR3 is TGCGCCAGCAGCCAAGAAGGGCAGGTTTTGACAGATACGCAGTATTTT. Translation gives CASSQEGQVLTDTQYF.

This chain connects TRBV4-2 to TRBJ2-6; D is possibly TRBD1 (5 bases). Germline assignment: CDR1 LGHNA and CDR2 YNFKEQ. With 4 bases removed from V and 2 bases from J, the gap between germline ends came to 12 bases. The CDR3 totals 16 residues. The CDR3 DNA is TGTGCCAGCAGCCCAGACCAGGGCGCTGGGGCCAACGTCCTGACTTTC. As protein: CASSPDQGAGANVLTF.

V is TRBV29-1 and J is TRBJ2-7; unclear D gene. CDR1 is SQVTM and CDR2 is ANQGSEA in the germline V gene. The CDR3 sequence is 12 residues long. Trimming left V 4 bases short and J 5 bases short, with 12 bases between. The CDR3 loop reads CSVGVALHEQYF. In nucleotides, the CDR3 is TGCAGCGTTGGAGTGGCACTCCACGAGCAGTACTTC.

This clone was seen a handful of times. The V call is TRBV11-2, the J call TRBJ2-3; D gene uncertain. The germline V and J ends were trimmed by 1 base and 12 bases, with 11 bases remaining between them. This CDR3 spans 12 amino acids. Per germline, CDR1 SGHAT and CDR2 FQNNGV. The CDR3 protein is CASSLGQRLQYF. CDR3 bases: TGTGCCAGCAGCTTAGGACAACGGCTCCAGTATTTT.

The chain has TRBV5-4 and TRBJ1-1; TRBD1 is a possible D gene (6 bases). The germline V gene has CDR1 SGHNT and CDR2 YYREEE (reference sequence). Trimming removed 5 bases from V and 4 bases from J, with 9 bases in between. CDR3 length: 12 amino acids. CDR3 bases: TGTGCCAGCAGTTCGACAGGCACTGAAGCTTTCTTT. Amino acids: CASSSTGTEAFF.

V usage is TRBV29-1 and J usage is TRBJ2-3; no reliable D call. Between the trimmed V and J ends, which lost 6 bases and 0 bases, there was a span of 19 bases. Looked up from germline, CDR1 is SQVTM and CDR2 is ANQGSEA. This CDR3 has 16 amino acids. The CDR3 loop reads CSVRLTSQSSTDTQYF. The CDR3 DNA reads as TGCAGCGTCCGACTGACCTCCCAGTCTAGCACAGATACGCAGTATTTT.

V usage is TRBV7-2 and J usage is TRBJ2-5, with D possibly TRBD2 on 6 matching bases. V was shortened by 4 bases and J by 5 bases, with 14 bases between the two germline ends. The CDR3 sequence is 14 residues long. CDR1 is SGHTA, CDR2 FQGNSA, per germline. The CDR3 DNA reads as TGTGCCAGCAGCTCAAATAGCGGTGGGGAGACCCAGTACTTC. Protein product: CASSSNSGGETQYF.

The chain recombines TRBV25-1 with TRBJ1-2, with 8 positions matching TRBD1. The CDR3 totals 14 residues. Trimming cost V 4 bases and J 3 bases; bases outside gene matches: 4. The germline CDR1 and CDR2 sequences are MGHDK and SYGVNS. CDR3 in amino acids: CASSVQGVDYGYTF. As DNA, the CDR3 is TGTGCCAGCAGTGTACAGGGGGTAGACTATGGCTACACCTTC.

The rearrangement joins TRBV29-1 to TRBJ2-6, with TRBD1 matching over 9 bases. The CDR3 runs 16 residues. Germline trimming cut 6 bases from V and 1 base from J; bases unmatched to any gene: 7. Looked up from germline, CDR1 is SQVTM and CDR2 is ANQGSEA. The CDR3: CSVEQTGGSGANVLTF. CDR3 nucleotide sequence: TGCAGCGTCGAGCAGACAGGGGGATCTGGGGCCAACGTCCTGACTTTC. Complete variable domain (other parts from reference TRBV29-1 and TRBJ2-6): SAVISQKPSRDICQRGTSLTIQCQVDSQVTMMFWYRQQPGQSLTLIATANQGSEATYESGFVIDKFPISRPNLTFSTLTVSNMSPEDSSIYLCSVEQTGGSGANVLTFGAGSRLTVL.

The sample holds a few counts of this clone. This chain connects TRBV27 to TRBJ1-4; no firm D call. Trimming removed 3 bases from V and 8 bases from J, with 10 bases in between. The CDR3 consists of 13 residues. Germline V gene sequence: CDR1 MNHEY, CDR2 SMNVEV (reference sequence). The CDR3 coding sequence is TGTGCCAGCAGTTTGAGGGAAGGCGAAAAACTGTTTTTT. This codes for CASSLREGEKLFF. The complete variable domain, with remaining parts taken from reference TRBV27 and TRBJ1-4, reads EAQVTQNPRYLITVTGKKLTVTCSQNMNHEYMSWYRQDPGLGLRQIYYSMNVEVTDKGDVPEGYKVSRKEKRNFPLILESPSPNQTSLYFCASSLREGEKLFFGSGTQLSVL.

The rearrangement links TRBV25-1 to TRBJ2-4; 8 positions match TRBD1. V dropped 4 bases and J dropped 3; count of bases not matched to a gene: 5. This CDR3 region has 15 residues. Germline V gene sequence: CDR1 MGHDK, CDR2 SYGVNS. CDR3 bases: TGTGCCAGCAGTGGTGCCGGGACAGGCAAAAACATTCAGTACTTC. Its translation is CASSGAGTGKNIQYF.